The 18 T cell receptor beta chains given below trace back to one sample, sequenced in a study of cytomegalovirus exposure and HLA in healthy donors. The PCR contained 60 Vbeta and 13 Jbeta primers. Here immunoSEQ multiplex PCR was the method, and the copy in TCRdb shows in-frame clones only, minus some. Its listing shows fewer than 250,000 clones. Sequencing was done on a sample of PBMCs. Receptors were obtained from a woman in her 30s in good health and CMV-seropositive.

J is TRBJ2-1 and V is TRBV28; tentative D call: TRBD2 (6 bases). Trimming took off 6 bases at V and 10 bases at J, with 13 bases between the two ends. CDR3 length: 12 residues. In germline, CDR1 is MDHEN, CDR2 SYDVKM. This CDR3 is CASSLRSGEQFF. The CDR3, as DNA: TGTGCCAGCAGCCTGCGTAGCGGCGAGCAGTTCTTC.

For this clone: The sample carries other DNA sequences with the same CDR3. Here the CDR3 reads CASRRTAADFNYGYTF. The DNA for the CDR3 is TGTGCCAGCAGGAGGACAGCCGCAGATTTTAACTATGGCTACACCTTC. The chain carries TRBV5-4 and TRBJ1-2; D perhaps matches TRBD1 (6 bases). Trimming removed 5 bases at V and 1 base at J, with 18 bases between. The CDR3 length is 16 residues. Germline CDR1 and CDR2: SGHNT and YYREEE (reference sequence).

V gene TRBV7-9 combines with J gene TRBJ2-1; D is ambiguous. Trimming took 6 bases from V and 9 from J, leaving 15 bases between them. Germline CDR1 and CDR2: SEHNR and FQNEAQ (reference sequence). The CDR3 has 13 residues. The CDR3 loop reads CASSPRPQAEQFF. The CDR3 DNA is TGTGCCAGCAGTCCGAGACCGCAGGCTGAGCAGTTCTTC.

The rearrangement uses TRBV11-2 and TRBJ2-7; the match to TRBD2 covers 7 bases. This CDR3 spans 14 amino acids. Per the germline V gene, CDR1 is SGHAT and CDR2 is FQNNGV. The V and J ends lost 2 bases and 3 bases, in that order; junction bases with no gene match: 4. CDR3 DNA sequence: TGTGCCAGCAGCTTATCAGCGGGAAACTACGAGCAGTACTTC. Amino acid sequence: CASSLSAGNYEQYF. Variable domain in full (rest from reference TRBV11-2 and TRBJ2-7): EAGVAQSPRYKIIEKRQSVAFWCNPISGHATLYWYQQILGQGPKLLIQFQNNGVVDDSQLPKDRFSAERLKGVDSTLKIQPAKLEDSAVYLCASSLSAGNYEQYFGPGTRLTVT.

The chain links TRBV10-3 to TRBJ2-1, with 8 positions matching TRBD1. Germline V gives CDR1 ENHRY, CDR2 SYGVKD. V dropped 7 bases and J dropped 1; count of bases not matched to a gene: 9. The CDR3 sequence is 16 residues long. In DNA form, the CDR3 reads TGTGCCATCAATTCCCCGGGACAGGCATCCTACAATGAGCAGTTCTTC. Protein sequence: CAINSPGQASYNEQFF.

This chain joins TRBV4-1 and TRBJ2-1; TRBD2 is a possible D gene (6 bases). The CDR3 covers 15 residues. Germline V gives CDR1 MGHRA, CDR2 YSYEKL. The V end lost 4 bases, the J end lost 0 bases, and 10 bases lay between the germline ends. The CDR3 is CASSPDYSSYNEQFF. The CDR3 bases are TGCGCCAGCAGCCCGGACTACAGCTCCTACAATGAGCAGTTCTTC.

The chain has TRBV28 and TRBJ2-2; TRBD1 agrees at 10 bases. The length of the CDR3 is 17 residues. V lost 6 bases, J lost 3 bases, and 10 bases stayed unmatched. CDR1 MDHEN and CDR2 SYDVKM come from the germline V gene. The CDR3 sequence is CASRPILDRGDTGELFF. In nucleotides, the CDR3 is TGTGCCAGCAGGCCGATCCTGGACAGGGGGGACACCGGGGAGCTGTTTTTT.

The chain carries TRBV5-4 and TRBJ2-1, with TRBD1 matching 7 bases. The J segment lost 6 bases and the V segment lost 2 bases, leaving 8 bases of the junction unmatched. CDR1 is SGHNT and CDR2 is YYREEE in the germline V gene (reference sequence). This CDR3 contains 15 residues. Here the CDR3 reads CASSFPTSGGNEQFF. CDR3 DNA sequence: TGTGCCAGCAGCTTCCCGACTTCAGGGGGCAATGAGCAGTTCTTC.

The V call is TRBV5-1, the J call TRBJ1-1; 7 bases agree with TRBD1. This CDR3 is 14 amino acids long. V lost 4 bases to trimming and J lost 8 bases; unmatched junction nucleotides: 11. Germline V lookup: CDR1 SGHRS, CDR2 YFSETQ. The CDR3: CASSTNSGGREAFF. Written as DNA, the CDR3 is TGCGCCAGCAGCACAAATTCAGGGGGGAGGGAAGCTTTCTTT.

The J gene is TRBJ2-1, the V gene TRBV5-1; TRBD1 agrees at 12 bases. Germline loops: CDR1 SGHRS, CDR2 YFSETQ. This CDR3 contains 19 residues. With V trimmed by 0 bases and J by 4 bases, 11 bases remained unmatched. The CDR3 coding sequence is TGCGCCAGCAGCTTGGAGGGACAGGGGGCTTTGGGCTATTACAATGAGCAGTTCTTC. Amino acids: CASSLEGQGALGYYNEQFF.

The chain employs TRBV7-8 and TRBJ1-3; the match to TRBD1 covers 7 bases. V lost 6 bases, J lost 3 bases, and 5 bases stayed unmatched. CDR3 size: 14 residues. Germline V gene sequence: CDR1 SGHVS, CDR2 FQNEAQ. Written as DNA, the CDR3 is TGTGCCAGCAGAAGACAGGGTGGTGGAAACACCATATATTTT. This sequence encodes CASRRQGGGNTIYF.

This sequence joins TRBV4-3 and TRBJ2-6; D gene uncertain. Germline V lookup: CDR1 LGHNA, CDR2 YSLEER. V gave up 0 bases and J gave up 0 bases, with 6 bases separating them. This CDR3 has 16 residues. The CDR3 sequence is CASSQDASSGANVLTF. The CDR3 DNA reads as TGCGCCAGCAGCCAAGATGCTAGCTCTGGGGCCAACGTCCTGACTTTC.

The rearrangement uses TRBV7-8 and TRBJ2-2, with unresolved D. V dropped 5 bases and J dropped 2 bases, with 6 bases sitting between them. Per germline, CDR1 SGHVS and CDR2 FQNEAQ. The CDR3 sequence is 13 residues long. CDR3 sequence (DNA): TGTGCCAGCAGCATCACAAACACCGGGGAGCTGTTTTTT. This translates into CASSITNTGELFF.

The chain couples TRBV5-1 to TRBJ2-2, with a tentative D call TRBD2 (6 bases). From germline, CDR1 is SGHRS and CDR2 YFSETQ. The CDR3 covers 16 residues. V lost 7 bases and J lost 3, with 19 bases in between. The chain's CDR3 is CASCLSSGGYTGELFF. The CDR3, as DNA: TGCGCCAGCTGCCTTAGCAGTGGGGGGTACACCGGGGAGCTGTTTTTT.

This chain connects TRBV6-1 to TRBJ1-6; D might be TRBD1 (6 bases). Germline V gene data show CDR1 as MNHNS and CDR2 as SASEGT. This CDR3 comprises 13 residues. V was shortened by 8 bases and J by 10 bases, with 15 bases between the two germline ends. CDR3 coding DNA: TGTGCCAGCGGGGGCACGTGGGACTCACCCCTCCACTTT. Translating it yields CASGGTWDSPLHF.

The chain combines TRBV7-2 with TRBJ2-7; possibly TRBD2 for D (6 bases). The CDR3 sequence is 14 residues long. The V gene lost 5 bases and the J gene lost 3 bases, with 14 bases spanning the gap. Germline V gene lookup returns CDR1 SGHTA and CDR2 FQGNSA. The CDR3 sequence: CASSPGLRNYEQYF. DNA for the CDR3: TGTGCCAGCAGCCCCGGACTACGAAACTACGAGCAGTACTTC.

The chain employs TRBV5-1 and TRBJ1-1; D may be TRBD1 (6 bases). Trimming took off 3 bases at V and 3 bases at J, with 9 bases between the two ends. This CDR3 has 13 amino acids. Looked up from germline, CDR1 is SGHRS and CDR2 is YFSETQ. The CDR3 coding sequence is TGCGCCAGCAGCTGGACAGCCGACACTGAAGCTTTCTTT. This translates into CASSWTADTEAFF.

The rearrangement joins TRBV7-8 to TRBJ1-2; D not certain. V dropped 1 base and J dropped 6 bases, with 6 bases sitting between them. This CDR3 spans 12 amino acids. Germline assignment: CDR1 SGHVS and CDR2 FQNEAQ. The CDR3 is CASSLVRDGYTF. The CDR3 DNA is TGTGCCAGCAGCTTAGTACGGGATGGCTACACCTTC. The variable domain in full, completed from reference TRBV7-8 and TRBJ1-2, reads GAGVSQSPRYKVAKRGQDVALRCDPISGHVSLFWYQQALGQGPEFLTYFQNEAQLDKSGLPSDRFFAERPEGSVSTLKIQRTQQEDSAVYLCASSLVRDGYTFGSGTRLTVV.